This is a list of T cell receptor beta chains from one sample in a study of T cell responses to AZD1222 COVID-19 vaccine. Libraries were prepared by immunoSEQ multiplex PCR; TCRdb keeps only in-frame clonotypes and omits some of them. This sample yields tens of thousands of clones, of which 85% to 95% are seen a single time; 4.5% belongs to the top ten. This specimen was peripheral blood, taken on day 0 of MenACWY control vaccination. The receptors here all came from an adult in good health. CDR3s include the opening cysteine and the closing phenylalanine or tryptophan. D genes are given only for firm matches. Expanded clones get a size class; other rows say once, few or many, or leave the size out.

v_call	cdr3_length	clone_size	j_call	d_call	cdr3_aa	cdr3_nt
TRBV5-1	14	.	TRBJ1-3	.	CASSLLGSGNTIYF	TGCGCCAGCAGCTTGCTGGGCTCTGGAAACACCATATATTTT
TRBV30	11	.	TRBJ1-2	.	CARGRVYGYTF	TGTGCCCGGGGGAGGGTTTACGGCTACACCTTC
TRBV28	10	once	TRBJ1-2	.	CASAPYGYTF	TGTGCCAGCGCCCCCTATGGCTACACCTTC
TRBV19	16	once	TRBJ1-5	.	CASSPTSGPINQPQHF	TGTGCCAGTAGTCCGACCTCCGGACCGATCAATCAGCCCCAGCATTTT
TRBV2	12	.	TRBJ2-7	.	CASSDQTDEQYF	TGTGCCAGCAGTGACCAGACCGACGAGCAGTACTTC
TRBV7-8	14	few	TRBJ2-7	.	CASSLAGNRYEQYF	TGTGCCAGCAGCTTAGCAGGAAACCGCTACGAGCAGTACTTC
TRBV5-1	13	.	TRBJ2-7	TRBD2	CASMSGGFHEQYF	TGCGCCAGCATGAGCGGGGGGTTCCACGAGCAGTACTTC
TRBV6-5	14	once	TRBJ1-1	.	CASTFSEKNTEAFF	TGTGCCAGCACCTTCTCTGAGAAGAACACTGAAGCTTTCTTT
TRBV6-5	13	.	TRBJ2-1	.	CASSSVVNNEQFF	TGTGCCAGCAGTTCGGTCGTAAACAATGAGCAGTTCTTC
TRBV30	11	.	TRBJ1-1	.	CADSRDTEAFF	TGTGCCGATTCTCGGGACACTGAAGCTTTCTTT
TRBV7-9	13	.	TRBJ1-1	TRBD1	CASSPTGGPEAFF	TGTGCCAGCAGCCCCACAGGGGGCCCTGAAGCTTTCTTT
TRBV27	15	.	TRBJ1-1	.	CASSSARRVNTEAFF	TGTGCCAGCAGTTCCGCACGGAGGGTGAACACTGAAGCTTTCTTT
TRBV4-3	21	.	TRBJ2-3	TRBD2	CASSQVVGLAGGKIPADTQYF	TGCGCCAGCAGCCAAGTAGTCGGACTAGCGGGAGGTAAGATACCGGCAGATACGCAGTATTTT
TRBV5-1	16	.	TRBJ2-7	TRBD2	CASSAGTSGKQYEQYF	TGCGCCAGCAGCGCGGGGACTAGCGGGAAACAATACGAGCAGTACTTC
TRBV12-5	16	.	TRBJ1-5	.	CASGRSERYSNQPQHF	TGTGCTAGTGGAAGAAGCGAACGGTATAGCAATCAGCCCCAGCATTTT
TRBV2	14	.	TRBJ2-1	TRBD2	CATLTSERVDEQFF	TGTGCCACCTTAACTAGCGAGCGGGTAGATGAGCAGTTCTTC
TRBV7-8	13	.	TRBJ1-4	.	CASRGPRNEKLFF	TGTGCCAGCAGGGGGCCACGTAATGAAAAACTGTTTTTT
TRBV27	15	.	TRBJ1-2	TRBD1	CASSYYSGTGAGYTF	TGTGCCAGCAGTTACTACTCCGGGACAGGGGCTGGCTACACCTTC
TRBV7-9	14	few	TRBJ1-1	TRBD1	CASSLEDRGVEAFF	TGTGCCAGCAGCTTAGAGGACAGGGGGGTTGAAGCTTTCTTT
TRBV15	18	.	TRBJ1-3	TRBD1	CATSRYSGTAISGNTIYF	TGTGCCACCAGCAGATATTCCGGGACAGCGATCTCTGGAAACACCATATATTTT
TRBV19	19	once	TRBJ1-2	.	CASRKGVAGANRAPYGYTF	TGTGCCAGTAGAAAGGGCGTAGCGGGGGCCAACCGAGCCCCCTATGGCTACACCTTC
TRBV30	11	.	TRBJ1-1	.	CAWVANTEAFF	TGTGCCTGGGTAGCGAACACTGAAGCTTTCTTT
TRBV12-3/TRBV12-4	13	few	TRBJ2-1	.	CASSLGQNNEQFF	TGTGCCAGCAGTTTAGGTCAGAACAATGAGCAGTTCTTC
TRBV6-5	15	once	TRBJ2-1	TRBD1	CASRTDRGTYNEQFF	TGTGCCAGCAGAACAGACAGGGGGACTTACAATGAGCAGTTCTTC
TRBV21-1	16	.	TRBJ1-6	.	CASSKDSRGQVSPLHF	TGTGCCAGCAGCAAAGATAGCAGGGGGCAGGTTTCACCCCTCCACTTT
TRBV7-2	15	few	TRBJ1-2	.	CASSFFPRQPYGYTF	TGTGCCAGCAGCTTTTTCCCAAGGCAGCCCTATGGCTACACCTTC
TRBV27	14	once	TRBJ1-5	.	CASSHSLSNQPQHF	TGTGCCAGCAGTCACAGTCTTAGCAATCAGCCCCAGCATTTT
TRBV19	11	.	TRBJ1-3	.	CASSGGNTIYF	TGTGCCAGTAGTGGGGGAAACACCATATATTTT
TRBV5-1	14	.	TRBJ1-4	TRBD1	CASSYRGLDEKLFF	TGCGCCAGCAGCTACAGGGGTTTAGATGAAAAACTGTTTTTT
TRBV7-2	18	once	TRBJ2-1	TRBD2	CASSTPLSGTTTYNEQFF	TGTGCCAGCAGTACTCCCCTATCGGGGACTACCACCTACAATGAGCAGTTCTTC
TRBV2	13	.	TRBJ2-3	.	CASSENVGDTQYF	TGTGCCAGCAGTGAAAACGTTGGAGATACGCAGTATTTT
TRBV28	15	.	TRBJ1-4	TRBD1	CASSLAQGTGYELFF	TGTGCCAGCAGTTTAGCACAGGGGACAGGGTACGAACTGTTTTTT
TRBV13	16	once	TRBJ2-6	.	CASSLGRLSGANVLTF	TGTGCCAGCAGCTTAGGTAGACTCTCTGGGGCCAACGTCCTGACTTTC
TRBV10-3	16	.	TRBJ2-3	.	CAISSGRTIHTDTQYF	TGTGCCATCAGTTCGGGACGAACGATTCACACAGATACGCAGTATTTT
TRBV5-1	15	.	TRBJ2-5	TRBD2	CASSLGGGRQETQYF	TGCGCCAGCAGCCTCGGGGGGGGCCGACAAGAGACCCAGTACTTC
TRBV6-5	13	.	TRBJ1-2	.	CASSYSGRDGYTF	TGTGCCAGCAGTTACAGTGGCAGGGATGGCTACACCTTC
TRBV4-1	13	.	TRBJ1-2	.	CASSQDSGYGYTF	TGCGCCAGCAGCCAAGATTCAGGCTATGGCTACACCTTC
TRBV19	14	.	TRBJ2-7	.	CASSEQDRTYEQYF	TGTGCCAGTAGCGAGCAGGATCGTACCTACGAGCAGTACTTC
TRBV27	15	once	TRBJ1-1	.	CASNSLKQMNTEAFF	TGTGCCAGCAACTCATTAAAACAGATGAACACTGAAGCTTTCTTT
TRBV7-9	12	.	TRBJ1-1	.	CASHGLNTEAFF	TGTGCCAGCCACGGACTGAACACTGAAGCTTTCTTT
TRBV29-1	15	.	TRBJ1-2	TRBD1	CSALDRDGPNYGYTF	TGCAGCGCCTTGGACAGGGACGGGCCTAACTATGGCTACACCTTC
TRBV19	14	.	TRBJ1-1	.	CASSIDPGVAEAFF	TGTGCCAGTAGTATAGACCCAGGGGTGGCTGAAGCTTTCTTT
TRBV6-1	13	.	TRBJ1-1	.	CASSEGVRAEAFF	TGTGCCAGCAGTGAAGGGGTCCGGGCTGAAGCTTTCTTT
TRBV19	20	.	TRBJ2-6	TRBD2	CASSPPGTSGRGSGANVLTF	TGTGCCAGTAGTCCCCCCGGGACTAGCGGGAGAGGCTCTGGGGCCAACGTCCTGACTTTC
TRBV7-2	14	.	TRBJ1-1	.	CASSLLGSNTEAFF	TGTGCCAGCAGCTTATTAGGCTCGAACACTGAAGCTTTCTTT
TRBV29-1	13	.	TRBJ1-5	.	CSVEEGNNQPQHF	TGCAGCGTTGAGGAGGGAAACAATCAGCCCCAGCATTTT
TRBV27	14	.	TRBJ1-1	.	CASSPTQANTEAFF	TGTGCCAGCAGCCCAACACAGGCGAACACTGAAGCTTTCTTT
TRBV7-9	14	.	TRBJ1-2	TRBD1	CASSSGQGNYGYTF	TGTGCCAGCAGCTCTGGACAGGGGAACTATGGCTACACCTTC
TRBV10-3	15	.	TRBJ1-1	.	CAISPSVGQNTEAFF	TGTGCCATCAGCCCCTCGGTGGGGCAGAACACTGAAGCTTTCTTT
TRBV18	15	.	TRBJ1-2	.	CASSPFDRRIYGYTF	TGTGCCAGCTCACCTTTTGACAGGCGAATCTATGGCTACACCTTC
TRBV4-1	15	.	TRBJ2-5	.	CASSQDNAAARTQYF	TGCGCCAGCAGCCAAGATAATGCGGCTGCGAGGACCCAGTACTTC
TRBV25-1	16	.	TRBJ2-1	TRBD2	CASRESGTSGGWEQFF	TGTGCCAGCAGGGAATCCGGGACTAGCGGCGGTTGGGAGCAGTTCTTC
TRBV19	14	.	TRBJ1-1	.	CASSIGPLNTEAFF	TGTGCCAGTAGTATTGGGCCTCTGAACACTGAAGCTTTCTTT
TRBV28	15	.	TRBJ1-5	.	CASSLDTGGYQPQHF	TGTGCCAGCAGTTTAGATACAGGAGGGTATCAGCCCCAGCATTTT
TRBV5-3	15	.	TRBJ2-7	.	CARSLRLEGGYEQYF	TGTGCCAGAAGCTTGAGACTTGAGGGGGGCTACGAGCAGTACTTC
TRBV30	12	.	TRBJ1-2	.	CAYRHLVGGYTF	TGTGCCTACCGACATCTGGTAGGTGGCTACACCTTC
TRBV6-5	14	.	TRBJ2-7	.	CASSPLNMIHEQYF	TGTGCCAGCAGTCCTCTGAACATGATTCACGAGCAGTACTTC
TRBV4-1	15	.	TRBJ2-2	TRBD2	CASSVVTSGTGELFF	TGCGCCAGCAGCGTCGTCACTAGCGGCACCGGGGAGCTGTTTTTT
TRBV5-6	12	.	TRBJ1-1	.	CASSEVPTEAFF	TGTGCCAGCAGCGAAGTGCCGACTGAAGCTTTCTTT
TRBV5-6	15	.	TRBJ2-2	.	CASSFFDLRTGELFF	TGTGCCAGCAGCTTTTTTGACCTCCGGACCGGGGAGCTGTTTTTT